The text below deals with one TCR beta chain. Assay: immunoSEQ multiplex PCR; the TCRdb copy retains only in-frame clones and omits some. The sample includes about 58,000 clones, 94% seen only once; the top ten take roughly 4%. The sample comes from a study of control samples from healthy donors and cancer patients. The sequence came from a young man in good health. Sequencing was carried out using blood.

The CDR3 region is CASSLGQTTYEQYF. Written as DNA, the CDR3 is TGTGCCAGCAGTTTAGGTCAGACAACCTACGAGCAGTACTTC. The V gene is TRBV28, the J gene TRBJ2-7; D call uncertain. The CDR3 extends over 14 amino acids. V gave up 2 bases and J gave up 2 bases, with 10 bases separating them. The germline V gene encodes CDR1 MDHEN and CDR2 SYDVKM. Combining the CDR3 with reference TRBV28 and TRBJ2-7 gives the whole variable domain DVKVTQSSRYLVKRTGEKVFLECVQDMDHENMFWYRQDPGLGLRLIYFSYDVKMKEKGDIPEGYSVSREKKERFSLILESASTNQTSMYLCASSLGQTTYEQYFGPGTRLTVT.